These 20 T cell receptor beta chains were sequenced from one sample in a study of blood T cell repertoires in COVID-19. Only in-frame clones appear in the TCRdb table, and some are missing; sequencing was by immunoSEQ multiplex PCR. In the table there are approximately 240,000 clones, roughly 80% of which are singletons. Sequenced input: peripheral blood. These receptors originate from a woman younger than 45 who had recovered from COVID-19.

This clone has only one observation. V and J are TRBV5-1 and TRBJ1-1; D ambiguous. V was clipped by 0 bases and J by 0 bases, with 6 bases between them. Germline CDR1 and CDR2: SGHRS and YFSETQ. The CDR3 sequence is 14 residues long. The CDR3 loop is CASSLASLNTEAFF. Written as DNA, the CDR3 is TGCGCCAGCAGCTTGGCCAGTCTGAACACTGAAGCTTTCTTT. The whole variable domain, filled in from reference TRBV5-1 and TRBJ1-1, reads KAGVTQTPRYLIKTRGQQVTLSCSPISGHRSVSWYQQTPGQGLQFLFEYFSETQRNKGNFPGRFSGRQFSNSRSEMNVSTLELGDSALYLCASSLASLNTEAFFGQGTRLTVV.

J is TRBJ1-2 and V is TRBV27; D remains ambiguous. The CDR3 spans 12 residues. V lost 6 bases, J lost 7 bases, and 12 bases lay in between. The germline V gene has CDR1 MNHEY and CDR2 SMNVEV (reference sequence). The CDR3: CASRGPYGGYTF. CDR3 nucleotide sequence: TGTGCCAGCAGGGGCCCTTACGGTGGCTACACCTTC.

The J gene is TRBJ2-2, the V gene TRBV7-2; D is perhaps TRBD1 (6 bases). CDR3 length: 13 amino acids. Germline V CDR1 and CDR2: SGHTA, FQGNSA. V lost 2 bases, J lost 6 bases, and 7 bases lay in between. In DNA form, the CDR3 reads TGTGCCAGCAGCTTAAGGGGGTCCGGGGAGCTGTTTTTT. Translation: CASSLRGSGELFF.

This clone was detected once. This chain connects TRBV28 to TRBJ1-4, with 8 bases matching TRBD1. V lost 2 bases to trimming and J lost 7 bases; unmatched junction nucleotides: 12. The V gene's germline CDR1 is MDHEN and CDR2 SYDVKM. The length of the CDR3 is 17 residues. CDR3 amino acids: CASSLNYRDRQGEKLFF. The CDR3 DNA is TGTGCCAGCAGTTTAAATTATCGGGACAGGCAGGGTGAAAAACTGTTTTTT.

This clone was recorded at least ten times. Other DNA sequences of this sample code for an identical CDR3. The rearrangement joins TRBV7-9 to TRBJ2-1; maybe TRBD2 (5 bases). Between the trimmed V and J ends, which lost 2 bases and 9 bases, there was a span of 5 bases. Per the germline V gene, CDR1 is SEHNR and CDR2 is FQNEAQ (reference sequence). CDR3 length equals 11 residues. This CDR3 is CASSLSGEQFF. The CDR3 coding sequence is TGTGCCAGCAGCTTAAGCGGTGAGCAGTTCTTC.

This rearrangement joins TRBV2 to TRBJ2-3; no firm D call. Trimming stripped 4 bases from V and 0 bases from J, with 11 bases between. This CDR3 has 15 residues. The germline V gene has CDR1 SNHLY and CDR2 FYNNEI. CDR3 sequence: CASSVPKLSTDTQYF. The CDR3 nucleotides read TGTGCCAGCAGTGTCCCAAAACTTAGCACAGATACGCAGTATTTT.

The chain links TRBV28 to TRBJ2-5, with D maybe TRBD1 (7 bases). The V and J ends lost 4 bases and 6 bases respectively, with 15 bases between them. Per germline, CDR1 MDHEN and CDR2 SYDVKM. This CDR3 spans 14 amino acids. The CDR3 here is CASSSAGGRKTQYF. CDR3 nucleotide sequence: TGTGCCAGCAGTTCCGCAGGGGGGAGAAAGACCCAGTACTTC.

This sequence joins TRBV2 and TRBJ2-3; TRBD2 aligns across 7 bases. The CDR3 totals 16 residues. Germline values: CDR1 SNHLY, CDR2 FYNNEI. V was pared by 6 bases and J by 3 bases, with 12 bases of the junction left unmatched. CDR3 amino acids: CASRFWGRDRTDTQYF. DNA for the CDR3: TGTGCCAGCAGATTTTGGGGGAGGGACCGGACAGATACGCAGTATTTT.

The rearrangement links TRBV27 to TRBJ2-5, with 7 positions matching TRBD2. This CDR3 has 13 residues. Germline V gene data show CDR1 as MNHEY and CDR2 as SMNVEV (reference sequence). V lost 3 bases and J lost 4; bases outside the gene matches: 2. In DNA, the CDR3 is TGTGCCAGCAGTTTGGGGGGGATAGAGACCCAGTACTTC. Amino acid sequence: CASSLGGIETQYF.

The chain couples TRBV3-1 (or the pseudogene TRBV3-2) to TRBJ2-7; TRBD2 aligns across 10 bases. J was trimmed by 4 bases and V by 4 bases; bases with no gene match: 7. The CDR3 runs 15 residues. Germline loops: CDR1 LGHDT, CDR2 YNNKEL (reference sequence). The CDR3 DNA is TGTGCCAGCAGCCCCTGGCCTAGCGGGAGATACGAGCAGTACTTC. Residues: CASSPWPSGRYEQYF.

The J gene is TRBJ2-7, the V gene TRBV30, with D possibly being TRBD2 (5 bases). The CDR3 contains 14 residues. Trimming took off 4 bases at V and 0 bases at J, with 13 bases between the two ends. CDR1 is GTSNPN and CDR2 is SVGIG in the germline V gene (reference sequence). The CDR3 coding sequence is TGTGCCTGGAAGGTGGCGCTAGCCTCCTACGAGCAGTACTTC. It codes for CAWKVALASYEQYF.

V is TRBV7-2 and J is TRBJ1-5, with 10 bases identical to TRBD1. Germline V gene sequence: CDR1 SGHTA, CDR2 FQGNSA. V trimming: 1 base; J trimming: 7 bases; junction bases outside the gene matches: 7. This CDR3 spans 16 amino acids. This CDR3 is CASSLGGTGVWQPQHF. Here the CDR3 DNA reads TGTGCCAGCAGCTTAGGAGGGACAGGGGTTTGGCAGCCCCAGCATTTT.

This chain connects TRBV21-1 to TRBJ1-6; the DNA was not compared with TRBD1, the D call given in the table. TRBV21-1 is a documented pseudogene. The CDR3 consists of 15 residues. CDR3 sequence: CASSNGTGRYSPLHF. The CDR3 nucleotides read TGTGCCAGCAGCAATGGGACAGGGCGGTATTCACCCCTCCACTTT.

The chain combines TRBV28 with TRBJ2-7, with D unresolved. The CDR3 runs to 12 residues. Germline lookup yields CDR1 MDHEN and CDR2 SYDVKM. Trimming pared 5 bases from V and 3 bases from J, leaving 8 bases between. DNA of the CDR3: TGTGCCAGCAGTCCCCCTTACTACGAGCAGTACTTC. This gives the protein CASSPPYYEQYF.

The chain employs TRBV11-2 and TRBJ2-5; 9 bases fit TRBD2. V dropped 6 bases and J dropped 5; count of bases not matched to a gene: 13. The CDR3 consists of 16 residues. CDR1 is SGHAT, CDR2 FQNNGV, per germline. The CDR3 bases are TGTGCCAGCAGTTCCCCTAGCGGGGATATTTGGGAGACCCAGTACTTC. Its translation is CASSSPSGDIWETQYF.

This chain links TRBV7-2 with TRBJ2-1; the match to TRBD2 covers 7 bases. CDR1 is SGHTA, CDR2 FQGNSA, per germline. This CDR3 comprises 14 residues. J was trimmed by 4 bases and V by 1 base; bases with no gene match: 1. This CDR3 is CASSLGGGYNEQFF. The CDR3 DNA sequence: TGTGCCAGCAGCTTAGGGGGGGGATACAATGAGCAGTTCTTC.

V gene TRBV10-1 combines with J gene TRBJ2-1, with 7 bases fitting TRBD2. After removal of 0 bases from V and 4 bases from J, the junction contained 6 bases not matched to a gene. This CDR3 is 16 amino acids long. CDR1 WNHNN and CDR2 SYGVQD come from the germline V gene (reference sequence). CDR3 protein: CASSESASGHYNEQFF. CDR3 bases: TGCGCCAGCAGTGAGTCGGCTAGCGGCCATTACAATGAGCAGTTCTTC.

A remark on this clone: Compared with germline, one end of the junction differs, possibly owing to a read error. The chain links TRBV11-2 to TRBJ2-5; a possible D gene is TRBD1 (6 bases). The CDR3 is made up of 14 amino acids. Germline lookup yields CDR1 SGHAT and CDR2 FQNNGV. CDR3 sequence reads: CASSPVAAGEIQYF. The CDR3 DNA reads as TGTGCCAGCAGCCCTGTGGCCGCAGGGGAGATCCAGTACTTC.

This rearrangement joins TRBV27 to TRBJ2-7; possible D gene TRBD1, 5 bases. The CDR3 runs 12 residues. Deletions cut 9 bases from V and 1 base from J, with 10 bases between. In germline, CDR1 is MNHEY, CDR2 SMNVEV (reference sequence). The DNA for the CDR3 is TGTGCCAGTCGACAGTATTCCTACGAGCAGTACTTC. This gives the protein CASRQYSYEQYF.

Only a few counts were recorded for this clone. This sample also contains other DNA sequences that code for the same CDR3. The chain couples TRBV5-4 to TRBJ2-7, with D uncertain. The CDR3 runs 12 residues. The germline V and J ends were trimmed by 2 bases and 4 bases, with 7 bases remaining between them. Per the germline V gene, CDR1 is SGHNT and CDR2 is YYREEE (reference sequence). CDR3 amino acids: CASSLDGYEQYF. Written as DNA, the CDR3 is TGTGCCAGCAGCTTAGACGGGTACGAGCAGTACTTC.